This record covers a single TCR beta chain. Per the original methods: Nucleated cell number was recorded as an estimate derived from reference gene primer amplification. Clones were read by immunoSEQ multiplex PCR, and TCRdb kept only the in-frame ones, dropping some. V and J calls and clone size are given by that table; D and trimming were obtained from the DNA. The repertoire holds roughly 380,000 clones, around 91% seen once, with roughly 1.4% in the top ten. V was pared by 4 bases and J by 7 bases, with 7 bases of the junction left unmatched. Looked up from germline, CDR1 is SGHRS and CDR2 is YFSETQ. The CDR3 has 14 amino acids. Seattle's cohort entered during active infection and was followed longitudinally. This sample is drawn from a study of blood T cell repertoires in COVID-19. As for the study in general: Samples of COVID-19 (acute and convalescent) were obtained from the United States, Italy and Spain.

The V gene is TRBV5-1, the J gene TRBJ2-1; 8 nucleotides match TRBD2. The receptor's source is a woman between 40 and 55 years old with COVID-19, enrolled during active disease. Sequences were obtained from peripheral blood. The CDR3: CASSPGTSKNEQFF. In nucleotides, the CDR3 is TGCGCCAGCAGCCCCGGGACTAGTAAGAATGAGCAGTTCTTC.